The clone carrying this T cell receptor (beta chain) has more than one count but fewer than ten. The data were obtained in a study of shared clonotypes between healthy human individuals. As for the study in general: The donor group consisted of two women and a few men, aged 18 to 49.

Sequenced by immunoSEQ multiplex PCR; TCRdb stores in-frame clones only, minus some. The sample records around 720,000 clones, around three quarters being singletons. V was pared by 2 bases and J by 0 bases, with 10 bases between. Germline V CDR1 and CDR2: MNHNS, SASEGT. The CDR3 covers 15 residues. J is TRBJ1-2 and V is TRBV6-1, with no clear D. The sequencing input was memory CD4+ T cells sorted from blood. The subset here: CD45RA-negative fraction. This clonotype was obtained from a woman between 25 and 40 years old in good health. The CDR3 region is CASSESANANYGYTF. In DNA, the CDR3 is TGTGCCAGCAGTGAATCAGCCAACGCTAACTATGGCTACACCTTC.